This T cell receptor beta chain originates from a study of CD8 T cells in ankylosing spondylitis. Germline trimming cut 6 bases from V and 4 bases from J; bases unmatched to any gene: 9. The CDR3 has 14 amino acids. Germline V CDR1 and CDR2: DFQATT, SNEGSKA (reference sequence). Many counts were recorded for this clonotype. Its specificity is not known. Study conclusions and caveats: Enrichment of disease-linked clones was reportedly significant in matched ankylosing spondylitis synovial fluid. Several of the motif variants were reported before in synovial fluid and blood from reactive arthritis.

Generation of TCR beta libraries employed quantitative 5'-RACE incorporating molecular barcodes. TCRdb ran MiXCR on the 5' RACE reads and lists one entry per CDR3 protein. The profile shows some 240,000 distinct CDR3 sequences, around 7.8% of them singletons. The V and J genes are TRBV20-1 and TRBJ2-3, with 8 positions matching TRBD2. This receptor was identified in a male donor with ankylosing spondylitis or in good health (not recorded which). Material: blood, either unsorted or a sorted T cell fraction (not recorded which). CDR3 protein: CSAPGLGSSDTQYF. In DNA form, the CDR3 reads TGCAGTGCCCCGGGACTAGGATCATCAGATACGCAGTATTTT.